Each of the 4 T cell receptor beta chains below was sequenced from the same sample in a study of CD8+ T cells in alopecia areata. cDNA prepared by RNA extraction and subsequent reverse transcription served as the template for sequencing. Some clones are missing from TCRdb's copy, which holds only in-frame ones; the method was immunoSEQ multiplex PCR. The sample lists over 120,000 clones, approximately 50% occurring once. The sequencing here drew on CD4+ T cells sorted from blood, taken at week 0. These receptors all come from a human donor with alopecia areata.

As for this clone: One junction end disagrees with the germline gene, perhaps due to a read error. This chain uses TRBV20-1 with TRBJ2-2, with no clear D. The CDR3 covers 9 residues. In germline, CDR1 is DFQATT, CDR2 SNEGSKA (reference sequence). The CDR3 sequence is CWVTGELFF. The CDR3 coding sequence is TGTTGGGTCACCGGGGAGCTGTTTTTT.

The chain has TRBV30 and TRBJ1-1; D ambiguous. From germline, CDR1 is GTSNPN and CDR2 SVGIG (reference sequence). The CDR3 contains 14 residues. Trimming shortened V by 3 bases and J by 5 bases, and 16 bases separated the two germline ends. The CDR3 DNA reads as TGTGCCTGGAGCCGTTTGGACGGCGGTACTGAAGCTTTCTTT. It specifies CAWSRLDGGTEAFF.

The V and J genes are TRBV5-1 and TRBJ1-3; no firm D call. V lost 6 bases to trimming and J lost 2 bases, with 9 bases between them. Germline CDR1 and CDR2: SGHRS and YFSETQ. CDR3 length: 13 amino acids. The CDR3 loop reads CASTRAPGNTIYF. DNA for the CDR3: TGCGCCAGCACCCGGGCACCTGGAAACACCATATATTTT.

The gene calls are TRBV5-1 and TRBJ2-7; 10 bases are a match to TRBD2. J gave up 6 bases and V 2 bases, and 8 bases lay outside the gene matches. Germline CDR1 SGHRS, CDR2 YFSETQ. The CDR3 consists of 15 residues. The DNA of the CDR3 is TGCGCCAGCAGCTTCCGAGCTAGCGGGAGTGGCGAGCAGTACTTC. Translation gives CASSFRASGSGEQYF.